The clone carrying this T cell receptor beta chain was counted only a few times. The target antigen is unknown. This entry belongs to a study of CD8 T cells in ankylosing spondylitis. Findings and limits, study-wide: A motif in TCR beta, a set of roughly eight highly homologous variants, appeared characteristic of ankylosing spondylitis blood. Past studies reported some motif variants in reactive arthritis synovial fluid and blood. Enrichment of disease-linked clones was reportedly significant in matched ankylosing spondylitis synovial fluid. Clones that were linked to disease were CD8+ and were relatively rare in peripheral blood.

Researchers built TCR beta libraries using quantitative 5'-RACE with molecular barcodes. TCRdb itself ran the 5' RACE reads through MiXCR, one entry per CDR3 protein. The sample carries about 800,000 distinct CDR3 sequences, about an eighth recorded once. This receptor was identified in a male donor with ankylosing spondylitis. Sequences were obtained from blood, either unsorted or a sorted T cell fraction (not recorded which).

CDR3 sequence (DNA): TGCGCCAGCGGCCTCGGACTAGCGGGAGGGGATACGCAGTATTTT. It encodes CASGLGLAGGDTQYF. The chain joins TRBV5-1 to TRBJ2-3; 15 bases are shared with TRBD2. The ends lost 7 bases at V and 6 bases at J; junction bases unmatched: 6. The CDR3 sequence is 15 residues long. The germline V gene encodes CDR1 SGHRS and CDR2 YFSETQ. The full variable domain, in which reference TRBV5-1 and TRBJ2-3 provide the parts outside the CDR3, is KAGVTQTPRYLIKTRGQQVTLSCSPISGHRSVSWYQQTPGQGLQFLFEYFSETQRNKGNFPGRFSGRQFSNSRSEMNVSTLELGDSALYLCASGLGLAGGDTQYFGPGTRLTVL.